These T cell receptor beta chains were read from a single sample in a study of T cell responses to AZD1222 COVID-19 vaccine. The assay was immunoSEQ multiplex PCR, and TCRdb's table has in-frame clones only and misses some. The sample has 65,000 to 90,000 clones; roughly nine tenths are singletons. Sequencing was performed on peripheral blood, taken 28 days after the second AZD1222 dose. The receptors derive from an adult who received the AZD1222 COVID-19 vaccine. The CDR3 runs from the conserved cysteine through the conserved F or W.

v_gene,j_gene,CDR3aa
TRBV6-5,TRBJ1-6,CASRSGTGVSPLHF
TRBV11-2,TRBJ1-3,CASSQPGTQLSGNTIYF
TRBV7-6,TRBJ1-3,CASSLTGGPSGNTIYF
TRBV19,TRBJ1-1,CASSPRTVSLTEAFF
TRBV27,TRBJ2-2,CASSSPSVLTTGELFF
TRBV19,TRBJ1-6,CASSTTGNSPLHF
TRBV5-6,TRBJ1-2,CASSLGRNYGYTF
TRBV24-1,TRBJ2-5,CATSDFRDTQETQYF
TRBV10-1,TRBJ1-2,CASSEAEANYGYTF
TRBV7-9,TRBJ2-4,CASSQLKGAKNIQYF
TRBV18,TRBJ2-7,CASSPLSSGGADEQYF
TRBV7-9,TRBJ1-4,CASSAGQLNEKLFF
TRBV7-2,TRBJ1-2,CASSSPNDYGYTF
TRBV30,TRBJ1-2,CAWSAGFYGYTF
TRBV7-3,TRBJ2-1,CASSFGMLPNEQFF
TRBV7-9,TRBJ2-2,CASSSWGSGQGATGELFF
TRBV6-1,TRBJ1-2,CASSEGQGNYGYTF
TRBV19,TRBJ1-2,CASNSGSAGLDYTF
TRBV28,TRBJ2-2,CASSPDRRRSGELFF
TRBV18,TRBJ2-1,CASSPPVGGYNEQFF
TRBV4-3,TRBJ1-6,CASSPSGQGANNSPLHF
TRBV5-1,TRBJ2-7,CASSPIDRAYEQYF
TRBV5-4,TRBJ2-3,CASTLHGGMDTQYF
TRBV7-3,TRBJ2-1,CASSPGTGGRNEQFF
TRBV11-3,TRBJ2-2,CASSSLPGGTGELFF
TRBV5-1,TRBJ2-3,CASRTSGSADTQYF
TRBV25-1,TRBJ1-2,CASSDGTSYYGYTF
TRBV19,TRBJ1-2,CASSIRQNYGYTF
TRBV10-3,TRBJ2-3,CAISEGGDTQYF
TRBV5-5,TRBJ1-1,CASSALDTATEAFF
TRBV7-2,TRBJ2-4,CASSTRQGSMYF